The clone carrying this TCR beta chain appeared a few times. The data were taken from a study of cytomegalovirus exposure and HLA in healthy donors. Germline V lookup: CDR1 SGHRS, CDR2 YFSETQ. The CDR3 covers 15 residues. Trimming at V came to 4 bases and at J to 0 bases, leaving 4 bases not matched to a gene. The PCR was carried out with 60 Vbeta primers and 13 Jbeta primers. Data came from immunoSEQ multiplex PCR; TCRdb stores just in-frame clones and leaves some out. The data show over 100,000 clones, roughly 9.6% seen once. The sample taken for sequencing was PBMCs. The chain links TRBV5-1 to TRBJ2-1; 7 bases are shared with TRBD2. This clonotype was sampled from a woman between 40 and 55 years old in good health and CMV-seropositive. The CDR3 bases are TGCGCCAGCAGCGCTAGCGGCAGCTCCTACAATGAGCAGTTCTTC. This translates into CASSASGSSYNEQFF.